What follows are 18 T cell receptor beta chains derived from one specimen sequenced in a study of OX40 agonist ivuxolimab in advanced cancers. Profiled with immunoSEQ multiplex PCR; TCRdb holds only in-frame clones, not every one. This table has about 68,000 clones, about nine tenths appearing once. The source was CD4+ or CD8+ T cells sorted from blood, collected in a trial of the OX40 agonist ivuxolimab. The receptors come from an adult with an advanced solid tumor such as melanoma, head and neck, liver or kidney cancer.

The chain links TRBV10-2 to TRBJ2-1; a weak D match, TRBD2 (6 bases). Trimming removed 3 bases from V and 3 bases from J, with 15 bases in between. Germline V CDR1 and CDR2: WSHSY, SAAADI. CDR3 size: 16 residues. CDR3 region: CASSDIRGLDYNEQFF. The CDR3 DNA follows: TGCGCCAGCAGTGACATCCGGGGGTTGGACTACAATGAGCAGTTCTTC.

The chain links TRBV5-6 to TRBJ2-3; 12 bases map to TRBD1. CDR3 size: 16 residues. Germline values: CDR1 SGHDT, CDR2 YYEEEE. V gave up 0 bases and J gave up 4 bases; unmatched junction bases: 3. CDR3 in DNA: TGTGCCAGCAGCTTGGCCGGGACAGGGGGCGCAGATACGCAGTATTTT. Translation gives CASSLAGTGGADTQYF.

The CDR3 bases are TGTGCCACCAGCAGAGAGGCGCGCGAGCAGTACTTC. This encodes CATSREAREQYF. V is TRBV15 and J is TRBJ2-7; D is ambiguous. The ends were cut back, 0 bases at V and 6 bases at J, with 6 bases in the middle. Germline assignment: CDR1 LNHNV and CDR2 YYDKDF (reference sequence). The CDR3 loop spans 12 amino acids.

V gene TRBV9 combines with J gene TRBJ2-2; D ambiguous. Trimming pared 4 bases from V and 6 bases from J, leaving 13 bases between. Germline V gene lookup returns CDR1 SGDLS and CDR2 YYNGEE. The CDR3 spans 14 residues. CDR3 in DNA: TGTGCCAGCAGCTCGTCGGGCCTCGCCGGGGAGCTGTTTTTT. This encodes CASSSSGLAGELFF.

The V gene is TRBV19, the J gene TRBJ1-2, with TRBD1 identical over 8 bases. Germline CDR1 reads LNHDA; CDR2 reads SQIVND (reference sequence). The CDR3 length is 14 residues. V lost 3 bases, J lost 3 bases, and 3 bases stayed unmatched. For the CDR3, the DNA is TGTGCCAGTAGTATGTGGGGACAGGACTATGGCTACACCTTC. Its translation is CASSMWGQDYGYTF. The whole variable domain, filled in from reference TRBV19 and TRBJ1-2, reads DGGITQSPKYLFRKEGQNVTLSCEQNLNHDAMYWYRQDPGQGLRLIYYSQIVNDFQKGDIAEGYSVSREKKESFPLTVTSAQKNPTAFYLCASSMWGQDYGYTFGSGTRLTVV.

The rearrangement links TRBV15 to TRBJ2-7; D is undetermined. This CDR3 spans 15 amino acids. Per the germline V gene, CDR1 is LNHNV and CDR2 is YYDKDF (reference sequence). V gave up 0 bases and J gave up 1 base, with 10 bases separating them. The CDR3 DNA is TGTGCCACCAGCAGAGATCCGGGTCTTTCCTACGAGCAGTACTTC. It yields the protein CATSRDPGLSYEQYF.

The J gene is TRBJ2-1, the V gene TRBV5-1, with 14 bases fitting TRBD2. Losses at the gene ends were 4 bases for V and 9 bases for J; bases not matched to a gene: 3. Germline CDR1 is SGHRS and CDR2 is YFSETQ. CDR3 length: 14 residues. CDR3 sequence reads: CASSQGLAGGEQFF. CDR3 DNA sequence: TGCGCCAGCAGCCAAGGACTAGCGGGAGGTGAGCAGTTCTTC.

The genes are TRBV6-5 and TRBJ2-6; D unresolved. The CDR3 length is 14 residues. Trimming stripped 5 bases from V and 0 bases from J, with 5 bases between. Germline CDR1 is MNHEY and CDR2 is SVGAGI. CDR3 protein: CASSPYSGANVLTF. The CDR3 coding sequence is TGTGCCAGCAGTCCCTACTCTGGGGCCAACGTCCTGACTTTC.

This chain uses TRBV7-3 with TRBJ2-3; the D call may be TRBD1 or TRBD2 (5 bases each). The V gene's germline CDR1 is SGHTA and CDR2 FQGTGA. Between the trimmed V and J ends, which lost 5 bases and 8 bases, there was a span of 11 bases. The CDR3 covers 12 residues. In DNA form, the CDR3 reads TGTGCCAGCAGCCTGTATGGGGGTACGCAGTATTTT. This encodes CASSLYGGTQYF.

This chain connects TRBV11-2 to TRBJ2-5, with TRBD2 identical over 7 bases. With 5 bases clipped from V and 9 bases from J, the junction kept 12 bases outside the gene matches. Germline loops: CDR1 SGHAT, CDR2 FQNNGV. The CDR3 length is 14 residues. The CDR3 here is CASSPSERGPSQYF. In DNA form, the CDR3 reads TGTGCCAGCAGCCCCTCGGAGCGGGGCCCATCCCAGTACTTC. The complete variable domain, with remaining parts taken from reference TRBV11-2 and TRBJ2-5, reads EAGVAQSPRYKIIEKRQSVAFWCNPISGHATLYWYQQILGQGPKLLIQFQNNGVVDDSQLPKDRFSAERLKGVDSTLKIQPAKLEDSAVYLCASSPSERGPSQYFGPGTRLLVL.

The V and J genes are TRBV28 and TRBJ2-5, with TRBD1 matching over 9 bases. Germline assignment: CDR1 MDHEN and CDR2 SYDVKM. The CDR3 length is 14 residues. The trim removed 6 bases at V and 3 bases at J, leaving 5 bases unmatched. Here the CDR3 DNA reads TGTGCCAGCAGAACAGGGGGCGTTGAAGAGACCCAGTACTTC. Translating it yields CASRTGGVEETQYF.

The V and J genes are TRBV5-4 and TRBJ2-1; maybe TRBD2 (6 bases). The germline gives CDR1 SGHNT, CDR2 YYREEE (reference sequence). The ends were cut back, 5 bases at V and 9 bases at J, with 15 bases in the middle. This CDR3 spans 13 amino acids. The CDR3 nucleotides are TGTGCCAGCAGTCCAACTACTAGCATTGAGCAGTTCTTC. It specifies CASSPTTSIEQFF.

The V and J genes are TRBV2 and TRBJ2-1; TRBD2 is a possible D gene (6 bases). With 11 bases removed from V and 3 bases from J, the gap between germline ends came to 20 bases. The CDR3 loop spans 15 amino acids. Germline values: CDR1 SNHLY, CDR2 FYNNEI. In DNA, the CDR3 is TGTGCCGCACCTCCTGCGGGGCCCGGCTACAATGAGCAGTTCTTC. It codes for CAAPPAGPGYNEQFF.

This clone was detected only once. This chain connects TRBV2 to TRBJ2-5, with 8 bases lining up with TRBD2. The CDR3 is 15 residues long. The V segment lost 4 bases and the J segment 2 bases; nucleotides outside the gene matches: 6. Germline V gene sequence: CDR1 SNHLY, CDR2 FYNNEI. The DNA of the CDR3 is TGTGCCAGCAGTGTTTTAGCGGGGCCTCAAGAGACCCAGTACTTC. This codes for CASSVLAGPQETQYF. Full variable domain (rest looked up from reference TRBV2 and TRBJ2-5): EPEVTQTPSHQVTQMGQEVILRCVPISNHLYFYWYRQILGQKVEFLVSFYNNEISEKSEIFDDQFSVERPDGSNFTLKIRSTKLEDSAMYFCASSVLAGPQETQYFGPGTRLLVL.

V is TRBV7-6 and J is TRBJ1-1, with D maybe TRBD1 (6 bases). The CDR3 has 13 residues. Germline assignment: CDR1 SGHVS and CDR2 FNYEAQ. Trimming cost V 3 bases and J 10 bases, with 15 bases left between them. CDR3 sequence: CASSFNREKVAFF. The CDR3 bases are TGTGCCAGCAGCTTTAACAGGGAGAAAGTAGCTTTCTTT.

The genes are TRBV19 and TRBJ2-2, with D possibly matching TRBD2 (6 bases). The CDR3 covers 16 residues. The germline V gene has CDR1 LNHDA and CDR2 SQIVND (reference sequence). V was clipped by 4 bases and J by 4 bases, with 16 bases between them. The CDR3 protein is CASSRDGTSFTGELFF. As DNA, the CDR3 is TGTGCCAGTAGTAGGGACGGGACTTCATTCACCGGGGAGCTGTTTTTT.

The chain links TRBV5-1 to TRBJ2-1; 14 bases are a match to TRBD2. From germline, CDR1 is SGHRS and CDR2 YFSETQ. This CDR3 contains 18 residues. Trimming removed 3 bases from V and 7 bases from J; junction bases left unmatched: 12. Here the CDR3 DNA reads TGCGCCAGCAGCTCACCGGGACTAGCGGGAGTGCCCGGGAATGAGCAGTTCTTC. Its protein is CASSSPGLAGVPGNEQFF.

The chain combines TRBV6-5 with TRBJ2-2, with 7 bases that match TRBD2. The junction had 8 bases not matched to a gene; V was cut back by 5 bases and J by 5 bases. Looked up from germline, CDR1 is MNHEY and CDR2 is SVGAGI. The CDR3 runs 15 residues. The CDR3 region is CASSGQGGRTGELFF. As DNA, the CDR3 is TGTGCCAGCAGTGGCCAGGGAGGGCGGACCGGGGAGCTGTTTTTT.